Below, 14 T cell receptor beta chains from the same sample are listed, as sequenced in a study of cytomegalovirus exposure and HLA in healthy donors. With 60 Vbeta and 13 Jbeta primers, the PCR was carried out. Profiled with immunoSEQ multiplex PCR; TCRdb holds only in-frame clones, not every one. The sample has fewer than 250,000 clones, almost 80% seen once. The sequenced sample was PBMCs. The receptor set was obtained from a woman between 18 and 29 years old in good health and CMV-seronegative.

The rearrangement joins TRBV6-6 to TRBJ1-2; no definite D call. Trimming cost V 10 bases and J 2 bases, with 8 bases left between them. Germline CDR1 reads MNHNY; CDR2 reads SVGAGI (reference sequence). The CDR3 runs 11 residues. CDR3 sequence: CATDGNYGYTF. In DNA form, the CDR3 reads TGTGCCACAGACGGGAACTATGGCTACACCTTC.

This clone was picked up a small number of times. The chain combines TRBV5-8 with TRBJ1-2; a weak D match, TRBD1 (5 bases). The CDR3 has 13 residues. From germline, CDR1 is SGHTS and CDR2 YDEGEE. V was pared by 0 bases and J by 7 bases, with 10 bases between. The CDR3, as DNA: TGTGCCAGCAGCTTGGAGGGGCGCGGTGGCTACACCTTC. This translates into CASSLEGRGGYTF.

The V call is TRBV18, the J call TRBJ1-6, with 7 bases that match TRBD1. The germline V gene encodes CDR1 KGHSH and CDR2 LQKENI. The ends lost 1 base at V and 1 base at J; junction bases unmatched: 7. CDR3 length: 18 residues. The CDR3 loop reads CASSPQETGSSYNSPLHF. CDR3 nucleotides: TGTGCCAGCTCACCACAGGAGACAGGGAGTTCCTATAATTCACCCCTCCACTTT.

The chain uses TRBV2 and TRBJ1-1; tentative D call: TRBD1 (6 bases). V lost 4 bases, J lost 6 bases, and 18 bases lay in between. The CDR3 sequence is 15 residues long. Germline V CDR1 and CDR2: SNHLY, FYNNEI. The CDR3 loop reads CASSVKGVVTSEAFF. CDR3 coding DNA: TGTGCCAGCAGTGTAAAGGGGGTGGTAACGTCTGAAGCTTTCTTT.

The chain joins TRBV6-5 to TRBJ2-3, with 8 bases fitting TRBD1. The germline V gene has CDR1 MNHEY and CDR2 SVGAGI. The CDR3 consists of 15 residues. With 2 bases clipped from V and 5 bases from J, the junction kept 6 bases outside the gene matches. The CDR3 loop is CASSYTGGEEDTQYF. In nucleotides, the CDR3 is TGTGCCAGCAGTTACACAGGGGGAGAGGAAGATACGCAGTATTTT.

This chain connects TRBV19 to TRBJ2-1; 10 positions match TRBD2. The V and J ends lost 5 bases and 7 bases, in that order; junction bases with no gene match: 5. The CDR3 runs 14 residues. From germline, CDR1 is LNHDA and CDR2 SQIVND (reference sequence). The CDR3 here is CASSPRTSGNEQFF. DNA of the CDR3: TGTGCCAGTAGTCCTCGGACTAGCGGTAATGAGCAGTTCTTC.

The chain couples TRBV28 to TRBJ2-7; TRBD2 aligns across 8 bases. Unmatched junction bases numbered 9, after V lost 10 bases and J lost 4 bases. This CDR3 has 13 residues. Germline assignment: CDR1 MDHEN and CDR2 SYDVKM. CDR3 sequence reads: CATQAGDFYEQYF. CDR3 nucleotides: TGTGCCACCCAAGCGGGAGACTTTTACGAGCAGTACTTC.

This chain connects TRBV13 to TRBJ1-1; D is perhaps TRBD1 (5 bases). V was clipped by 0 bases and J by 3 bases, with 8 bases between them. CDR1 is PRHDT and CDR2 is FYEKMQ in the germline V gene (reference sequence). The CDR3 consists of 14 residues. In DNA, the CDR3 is TGTGCCAGCAGCTTAGGCGCGACAGACACTGAAGCTTTCTTT. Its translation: CASSLGATDTEAFF.

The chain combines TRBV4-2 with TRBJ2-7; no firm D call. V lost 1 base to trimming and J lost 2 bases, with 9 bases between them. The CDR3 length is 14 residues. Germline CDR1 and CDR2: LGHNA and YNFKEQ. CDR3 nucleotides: TGTGCCAGCAGCCAAGGGGCGTACCCCTACGAGCAGTACTTC. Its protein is CASSQGAYPYEQYF.

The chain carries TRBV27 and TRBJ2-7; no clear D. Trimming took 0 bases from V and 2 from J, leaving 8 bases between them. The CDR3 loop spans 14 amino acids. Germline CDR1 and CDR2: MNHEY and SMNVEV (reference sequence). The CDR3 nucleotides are TGTGCCAGCAGTTTATCTCCCGCGACCTACGAGCAGTACTTC. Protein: CASSLSPATYEQYF.

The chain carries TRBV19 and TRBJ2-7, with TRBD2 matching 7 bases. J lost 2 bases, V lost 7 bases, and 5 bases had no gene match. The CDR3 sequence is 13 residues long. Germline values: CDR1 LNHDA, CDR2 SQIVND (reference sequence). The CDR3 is CASKRGVAYEQYF. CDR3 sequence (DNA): TGTGCCAGTAAACGGGGGGTGGCCTACGAGCAGTACTTC.

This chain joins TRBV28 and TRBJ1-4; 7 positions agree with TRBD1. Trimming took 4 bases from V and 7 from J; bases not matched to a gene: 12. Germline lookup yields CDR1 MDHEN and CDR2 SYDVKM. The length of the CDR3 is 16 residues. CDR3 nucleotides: TGTGCCAGCAGTTCACAAAACAGGGGCTCGGGTGAAAAACTGTTTTTT. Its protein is CASSSQNRGSGEKLFF.

The CDR3 sequence: CATSRVQGHKYGYTF. The DNA of the CDR3 is TGTGCCACCAGCAGAGTACAGGGTCATAAGTATGGCTACACCTTC. The gene calls are TRBV15 and TRBJ1-2; a possible D gene is TRBD1 (6 bases). Trimming took 1 base from V and 5 from J, leaving 14 bases between them. This CDR3 is built from 15 residues. In germline, CDR1 is LNHNV, CDR2 YYDKDF (reference sequence). The entire variable domain, with the rest obtained from reference TRBV15 and TRBJ1-2, is as follows: DAMVIQNPRYQVTQFGKPVTLSCSQTLNHNVMYWYQQKSSQAPKLLFHYYDKDFNNEADTPDNFQSRRPNTSFCFLDIRSPGLGDTAMYLCATSRVQGHKYGYTFGSGTRLTVV.

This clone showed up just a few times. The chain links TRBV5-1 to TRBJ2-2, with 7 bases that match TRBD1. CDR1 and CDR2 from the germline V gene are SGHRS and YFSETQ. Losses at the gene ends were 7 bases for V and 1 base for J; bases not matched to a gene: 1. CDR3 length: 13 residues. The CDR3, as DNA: TGCGCCAGCGGACAGGAGAACACCGGGGAGCTGTTTTTT. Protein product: CASGQENTGELFF.